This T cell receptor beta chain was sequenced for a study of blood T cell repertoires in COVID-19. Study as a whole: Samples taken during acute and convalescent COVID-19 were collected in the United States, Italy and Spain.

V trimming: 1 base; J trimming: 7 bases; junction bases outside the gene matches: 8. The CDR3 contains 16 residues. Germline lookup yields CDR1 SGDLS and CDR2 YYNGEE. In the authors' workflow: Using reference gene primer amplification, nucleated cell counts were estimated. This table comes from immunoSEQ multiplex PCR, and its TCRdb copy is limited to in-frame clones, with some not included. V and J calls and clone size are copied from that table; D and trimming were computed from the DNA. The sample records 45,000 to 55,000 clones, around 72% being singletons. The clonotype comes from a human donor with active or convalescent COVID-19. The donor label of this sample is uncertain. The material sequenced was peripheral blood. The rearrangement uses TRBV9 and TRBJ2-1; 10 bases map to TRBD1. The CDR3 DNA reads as TGTGCCAGCAGCGTAATGGGACAGGGGAAGCTGAATGAGCAGTTCTTC. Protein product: CASSVMGQGKLNEQFF.